This T cell receptor (beta chain) was sequenced during a study of blood T cell repertoires in COVID-19. Study-level background: Both acute and convalescent COVID-19 samples were obtained from the United States, Italy and Spain. Nucleic acid was either cDNA or gDNA, and it came from T cells, B-cell-depleted T cells, or PBMCs.

In the authors' workflow: Researchers report that nucleated cell counts were estimated from reference gene primer amplification. Sequencing used immunoSEQ multiplex PCR; TCRdb keeps in-frame clones, though not all of them. Clonal size and the V and J genes are those of that table, whereas D and trimming came from the DNA. This table has 210,000 or so clones, around 86% appearing once. Germline CDR1 and CDR2: LNHNV and YYDKDF (reference sequence). V was clipped by 1 base and J by 2 bases, with 12 bases between them. The CDR3 consists of 15 residues. This rearrangement joins TRBV15 to TRBJ2-7; weak D call: TRBD1 (6 bases). Sequencing was performed on peripheral blood. This sequence was found in a human donor in a cohort sampled during active COVID-19. In nucleotides, the CDR3 is TGTGCCACCAGCAGAGGCCGGGACAACACCTACGAGCAGTACTTC. Amino acid sequence: CATSRGRDNTYEQYF.